This TCR beta chain was retrieved from a study of cytomegalovirus exposure and HLA in healthy donors. About the study: There were 100 million to 120 million unique TCR beta sequences, drawn from about 179 million T cells, in an earlier analysis.

General observations from the study: Sequencing likely caused a cluster of highly shared sequence variants. It was 150 to 200 TCR beta chains that were listed as cytomegalovirus-associated.

The CDR3 is 12 residues long. Germline CDR1 and CDR2: SEHNR and FQNEAQ (reference sequence). V was clipped by 2 bases and J by 5 bases, with 4 bases between them. The primer mix had 60 Vbeta and 13 Jbeta primers. Produced via immunoSEQ multiplex PCR; TCRdb's table is partial and in-frame only. The data show 150,000 to 200,000 clones, less than 90% seen once. Remarks on this clone: The antigen is unknown.

This clonotype was sampled from a girl under three years old in good health and CMV-seronegative. The sequencing input was PBMCs. The genes are TRBV7-9 and TRBJ2-1; D unresolved. This CDR3 reads CASSLTDNEQFF. CDR3 bases: TGTGCCAGCAGCTTAACAGACAATGAGCAGTTCTTC. Supplemented by reference TRBV7-9 and TRBJ2-1, the full variable domain reads DTGVSQNPRHKITKRGQNVTFRCDPISEHNRLYWYRQTLGQGPEFLTYFQNEAQLEKSRLLSDRFSAERPKGSFSTLEIQRTEQGDSAMYLCASSLTDNEQFFGPGTRLTVL.